A selection of T cell receptor beta chains follows, all from one sample in a study of radiation and T cells in renal cell carcinoma. Clones were sequenced by immunoSEQ multiplex PCR, and TCRdb holds only the in-frame ones, with some missing. The repertoire consists of more than 120,000 clones, with 86% occurring once and the leading ten covering roughly 17%. Sequencing used blood, obtained from a patient whose treatment included radiotherapy and nephrectomy. The source of these receptors is a woman aged 50 to 60 with renal cell carcinoma. CDR3s include the opening cysteine and the closing phenylalanine or tryptophan. D genes are given only for firm matches. Part of the rows lack a size; the others show once, few, many or a class for expanded clones.

d_call,clone_size,j_call,v_call,cdr3_nt,cdr3_aa
.,.,TRBJ2-1,TRBV5-1,TGCGCCAGCAGCTTGGGTAAAGAGCAGTTCTTC,CASSLGKEQFF
.,.,TRBJ2-7,TRBV18,TGTGCCAGCTCCAAAGGTTGGGGAGACTACGAGCAGTACTTC,CASSKGWGDYEQYF
.,.,TRBJ2-1,TRBV7-2,TGTGCCAGCAGCTTAGTCAGTGGGGAGTTCTTC,CASSLVSGEFF
.,.,TRBJ2-7,TRBV19,TGTGCCAGTAGTATAGGAAGATCCTACGAGCAGTACTTC,CASSIGRSYEQYF
.,.,TRBJ2-5,TRBV28,TGTGCCGCGAGGAGGGGGGGCCGGGAGACCCAGTACTTC,CAARRGGRETQYF
.,.,TRBJ2-3,TRBV11-2,TGTGCCAGCAGCTCCCATAGCGGCTACACAGATACGCAGTATTTT,CASSSHSGYTDTQYF
TRBD1,.,TRBJ2-7,TRBV27,TGTGCCAGCAGTTTGGCGACAGGGACCTACGAGCAGTACTTC,CASSLATGTYEQYF
.,.,TRBJ1-4,TRBV6-5,TGTGCCAGCAGTTACAAGGGGGGGGAAAAACTGTTTTTT,CASSYKGGEKLFF
.,few,TRBJ1-5,TRBV25-1,TGTGCCAGCAGTGAAAGAGGCTGGGATCAGCCCCAGCATTTT,CASSERGWDQPQHF
.,.,TRBJ1-5,TRBV4-3,TGCGCCAGCAGCCAAGAACCACAGGGTCTGCCCCAGCATTTT,CASSQEPQGLPQHF
TRBD1,.,TRBJ1-4,TRBV9,TGTGCCAGCAGCGCATACGGGACAGGGAATGAAAAACTGTTTTTT,CASSAYGTGNEKLFF
.,.,TRBJ2-7,TRBV10-1,TGCGCCAGCAGTGAGTCCAAGGGGAACAACGAGCAGTACTTC,CASSESKGNNEQYF
TRBD1,.,TRBJ1-3,TRBV7-3,TGTGCCAGCAGCTCGACAGGGCTAAGCTCTGGAAACACCATATATTTT,CASSSTGLSSGNTIYF
.,.,TRBJ2-5,TRBV9,TGTGCCAGCAGCGTAGAGGCTGGGATCGGGGAGACCCAGTACTTC,CASSVEAGIGETQYF
TRBD1,once,TRBJ2-1,TRBV5-1,TGCGCCAGCAGCAAGGACAGGCCCTCCTACAATGAGCAGTTCTTC,CASSKDRPSYNEQFF
TRBD2,once,TRBJ2-7,TRBV5-6,TGTGCCAGCAGCTTGGGGCTAGCGGGGGGGAACGAGCAGTACTTC,CASSLGLAGGNEQYF
.,.,TRBJ2-7,TRBV28,TGTGCCAGCGCTGCGGGTTACCACGAGCAGTACTTC,CASAAGYHEQYF
.,few,TRBJ1-4,TRBV29-1,TGCAGCGTCCACTTAGAAAAACTGTTTTTT,CSVHLEKLFF
.,.,TRBJ2-3,TRBV7-2,TGTGCCAGCAGCTTAATACGGGTCCCGGATACGCAGTATTTT,CASSLIRVPDTQYF
.,.,TRBJ1-3,TRBV6-5,TGTGCCAGCAGTTACTCGTACAGGGAGTTGAACACCATATATTTT,CASSYSYRELNTIYF
TRBD1,.,TRBJ1-2,TRBV11-1,TGTGCCAGCAGCTTCGGGACAGAGTCTCACTATGGCTACACCTTC,CASSFGTESHYGYTF
.,once,TRBJ2-3,TRBV2,TGTGCCAGCACTGAAGAATCGAAGGGTACGCAGTATTTT,CASTEESKGTQYF
.,.,TRBJ1-4,TRBV7-2,TGTGCCAGCAGTCCTCCCCTGCAGACAGGACATGAAAAACTGTTTTTT,CASSPPLQTGHEKLFF
.,.,TRBJ1-2,TRBV28,TGTGCCAGCTTTGATTATGGCTACACCTTC,CASFDYGYTF
.,.,TRBJ2-7,TRBV18,TGTGCCAGCTCACCAGCGGCTACCTACGAGCAGTACTTC,CASSPAATYEQYF
TRBD1,few,TRBJ1-5,TRBV6-1,TGTGCCAGCGGGGGACAGACCTATAGCAATCAGCCCCAGCATTTT,CASGGQTYSNQPQHF
.,.,TRBJ2-3,TRBV6-1,TGTGCCAGCAGTGAAGAAGATACGCAGTATTTT,CASSEEDTQYF
.,.,TRBJ2-7,TRBV28,TGTGCCAGCACCCCCGGGGTAATGGGGAGGTACGAGCAGTACTTC,CASTPGVMGRYEQYF
.,.,TRBJ1-2,TRBV7-8,TGTGCCAGCAGCCCTCCGCTTGAAGGGTATGGCTACACCTTC,CASSPPLEGYGYTF
TRBD1,few,TRBJ1-1,TRBV6-1,TGTGCCAGCAGTGCACAGGGGATTGGGGTGAACACTGAAGCTTTCTTT,CASSAQGIGVNTEAFF
.,.,TRBJ2-5,TRBV6-4,TGTGCCAGCAGTGAAAGTCCGGCCTCGGAGACCCAGTACTTC,CASSESPASETQYF
.,once,TRBJ1-2,TRBV9,TGTGCCAGCAGCCCGAGGGACGAGGGGTATGGCTACACCTTC,CASSPRDEGYGYTF
.,.,TRBJ2-2,TRBV7-2,TGTGCCAGCAGCTTAGTTATCTCCGGGGAGCTGTTTTTT,CASSLVISGELFF
.,.,TRBJ2-3,TRBV5-4,TGTGCCAGCAGCTTGGGGCTGGGCCCCGAAGATACGCAGTATTTT,CASSLGLGPEDTQYF
TRBD1,once,TRBJ1-2,TRBV19,TGTGCCAGTAGTGCCACGTACAGGGGCCATTACACCTTC,CASSATYRGHYTF
.,.,TRBJ1-1,TRBV5-4,TGTGCCAGCAGCTTGAGGGATATGAACACTGAAGCTTTCTTT,CASSLRDMNTEAFF
TRBD1,.,TRBJ1-6,TRBV7-9,TGTGCCAGCAGCACCGGGACAGGGAATTCACCCCTCCACTTT,CASSTGTGNSPLHF
TRBD1,.,TRBJ1-3,TRBV28,TGTGCCAGCAGTTTAACGGGGACAGGGGAAGGGGGCTCTGGAAACACCATATATTTT,CASSLTGTGEGGSGNTIYF
TRBD1,.,TRBJ1-1,TRBV6-5,TGTGCCAGCACCCTCCGGGACAGGGGACGTACTTTCTTT,CASTLRDRGRTFF
.,.,TRBJ2-3,TRBV18,TGTGCCAGCTCACCCCTTTCAAGCACAGATACGCAGTATTTT,CASSPLSSTDTQYF
.,.,TRBJ2-7,TRBV9,TGTGCCAGCAGCGTAGGCGGACAGCTCTACGAGCAGTACTTC,CASSVGGQLYEQYF
TRBD1,.,TRBJ1-5,TRBV6-4,TGTGCCAGCAGTCGACAGGGAGGGGATCAGCCCCAGCATTTT,CASSRQGGDQPQHF
TRBD2,.,TRBJ2-5,TRBV9,TGTGCCAGCAGCGTTGAGCGGGGGGGCCACGAGACCCAGTACTTC,CASSVERGGHETQYF
.,.,TRBJ2-1,TRBV6-1,TGTGCCAGCAGGTTGGACACCTCATACAATGAGCAGTTCTTC,CASRLDTSYNEQFF
TRBD1,.,TRBJ2-5,TRBV2,TGTGCCAGCAGTGAGAGGGACAGGGGAGAGACCCAGTACTTC,CASSERDRGETQYF
.,.,TRBJ2-1,TRBV19,TGTGCCAGTAGTATCTGGCAGTCTGAGCAGTTCTTC,CASSIWQSEQFF
.,.,TRBJ1-1,TRBV19,TGTGCCAGTAGTATAGCGACATTCGGGGGGATGAACACTGAAGCTTTCTTT,CASSIATFGGMNTEAFF
.,.,TRBJ2-7,TRBV2,TGTGCCAGTAACTCCTTGCCGGGGTACGAGCAGTACTTC,CASNSLPGYEQYF
TRBD1,.,TRBJ2-1,TRBV4-3,TGCGCCAGCAGCCAGGGACAGGGGAGGTACAATGAGCAGTTCTTC,CASSQGQGRYNEQFF
.,.,TRBJ1-5,TRBV16,TGTGCCAGCAGCCTCGGGGCTATTCAGCCCCAGCATTTT,CASSLGAIQPQHF
.,once,TRBJ2-3,TRBV5-1,TGCGCCAGCAGCTTGGCGACGGCAAGCACAGATACGCAGTATTTT,CASSLATASTDTQYF
TRBD1,.,TRBJ2-1,TRBV7-9,TGTGCCAGCAGCTTAGCGGGACAGGCCTCCGAGCAGTTCTTC,CASSLAGQASEQFF
TRBD2,.,TRBJ2-1,TRBV4-3,TGCGCCAGCAGCCAAGCCTACCAGGGACTGGCGGGGGACAATGAGCAGTTCTTC,CASSQAYQGLAGDNEQFF
TRBD1,.,TRBJ1-1,TRBV2,TGTGCCAGCAGTAAAGGGGGCGAAGAAACTGAAGCTTTCTTT,CASSKGGEETEAFF
TRBD2,.,TRBJ2-7,TRBV4-2,TGTGCCAGCAGCCAAAACCCTCGACTAGCGGGAGAGGGCGAGCAGTACTTC,CASSQNPRLAGEGEQYF
TRBD1,few,TRBJ1-5,TRBV28,TGTGCCAGCAGTTCCCCGGACAGGGCAGGACAGCCCCAGCATTTT,CASSSPDRAGQPQHF
.,.,TRBJ2-5,TRBV5-1,TGCGCCAGCAGCTTGGAACAGGTGACCCAGTACTTC,CASSLEQVTQYF
.,few,TRBJ1-2,TRBV7-2,TGTGCCAGCGGTTGGCAGGGTTTTGGCTACACCTTC,CASGWQGFGYTF
.,once,TRBJ2-3,TRBV19,TGTGCCAGTAGTATGTTGCAGCTTGAAGATACGCAGTATTTT,CASSMLQLEDTQYF